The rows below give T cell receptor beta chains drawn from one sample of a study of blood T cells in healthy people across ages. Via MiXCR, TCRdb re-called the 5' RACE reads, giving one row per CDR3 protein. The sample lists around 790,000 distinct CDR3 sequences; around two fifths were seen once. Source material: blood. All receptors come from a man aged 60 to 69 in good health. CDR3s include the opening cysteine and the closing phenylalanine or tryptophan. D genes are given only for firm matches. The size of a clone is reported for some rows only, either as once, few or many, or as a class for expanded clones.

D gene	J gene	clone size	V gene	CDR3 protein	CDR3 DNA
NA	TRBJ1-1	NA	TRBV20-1	CSASGTLWTEAFF	TGCAGTGCTAGCGGGACCTTGTGGACTGAAGCTTTCTTT
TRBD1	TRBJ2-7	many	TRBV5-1	CASSPGGTGPYEQYF	TGCGCCAGCAGCCCCGGGGGGACAGGGCCCTACGAGCAGTACTTC
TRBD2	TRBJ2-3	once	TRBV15	CATSRVAGGMGTQYF	TGTGCCACCAGCAGAGTAGCGGGGGGGATGGGTACGCAGTATTTT
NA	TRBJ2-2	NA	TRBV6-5	CASSYATGNTGELFF	TGTGCCAGCAGTTACGCCACAGGGAACACCGGGGAGCTGTTTTTT
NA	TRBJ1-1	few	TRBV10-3	CAIRVGTNTEAFF	TGTGCCATCAGGGTCGGGACGAACACTGAAGCTTTCTTT
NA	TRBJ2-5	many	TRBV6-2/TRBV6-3	CASSFSHKETQYF	TGTGCCAGCAGTTTCAGCCACAAAGAGACCCAGTACTTC
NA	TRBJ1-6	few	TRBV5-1	CASSSGQNSPLHF	TGCGCCAGCAGCTCCGGACAGAATTCACCCCTCCACTTT
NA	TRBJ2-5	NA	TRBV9	CASSALEGPLETQYF	TGTGCCAGCAGCGCTCTTGAAGGTCCATTGGAGACCCAGTACTTC
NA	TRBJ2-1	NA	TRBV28	CASSPQTPLSYNEQFF	TGTGCCAGCAGCCCGCAGACACCCCTCTCCTACAATGAGCAGTTCTTC
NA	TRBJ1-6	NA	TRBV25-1	CASTVGPYNSPLHF	TGTGCCAGCACGGTGGGACCCTATAATTCACCCCTCCACTTT
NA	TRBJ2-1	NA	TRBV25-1	CASSLDGHHPKQFF	TGTGCCAGCAGTTTGGACGGCCATCACCCCAAGCAGTTCTTC
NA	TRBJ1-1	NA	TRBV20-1	CSARQVEAFF	TGCAGTGCTCGACAGGTTGAAGCTTTCTTT
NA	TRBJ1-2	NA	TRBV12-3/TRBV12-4	CASRRQATQRGYTF	TGTGCCAGCAGAAGACAGGCCACCCAAAGGGGCTACACCTTC
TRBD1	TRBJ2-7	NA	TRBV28	CASSPGTGTSGWLYEQYF	TGTGCCAGCAGTCCCGGGACAGGGACCTCTGGGTGGCTCTACGAGCAGTACTTC
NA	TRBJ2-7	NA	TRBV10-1	CASSESRKPYEQYF	TGCGCCAGCAGTGAGTCGAGGAAACCCTACGAGCAGTACTTC
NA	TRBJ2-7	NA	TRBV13	CASSSQGSLYEQYF	TGTGCCAGCAGCTCTCAGGGGAGCTTATACGAGCAGTACTTC
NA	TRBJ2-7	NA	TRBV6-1	CASSGTGAHEQYF	TGTGCCAGCAGTGGTACAGGCGCCCACGAGCAGTACTTC
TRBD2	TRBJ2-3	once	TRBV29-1	CSARGLAASTDTQYF	TGCAGCGCGAGGGGACTAGCGGCTAGCACAGATACGCAGTATTTT
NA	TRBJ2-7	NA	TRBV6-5	CASSGHRKSYEQYF	TGTGCCAGCAGTGGCCACAGGAAATCCTACGAGCAGTACTTC
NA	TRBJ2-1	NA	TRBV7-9	CASSLLGGTGTYNEQFF	TGTGCCAGCAGCTTGTTGGGGGGAACAGGGACCTACAATGAGCAGTTCTTC
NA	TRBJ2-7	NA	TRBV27	CASTLRGAGTIYEQYF	TGTGCCAGCACCCTTAGGGGCGCAGGGACGATTTACGAGCAGTACTTC
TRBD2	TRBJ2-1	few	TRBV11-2	CASSPGTSGRVEQFF	TGTGCCAGCAGCCCGGGGACTAGCGGGAGGGTTGAGCAGTTCTTC
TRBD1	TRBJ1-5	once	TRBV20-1	CSARHQGDQPQHF	TGCAGTGCTAGGCACCAGGGGGATCAGCCCCAGCATTTT
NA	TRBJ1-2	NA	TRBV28	CASRSINYGYTF	TGTGCCAGCAGAAGCATAAACTATGGCTACACCTTC